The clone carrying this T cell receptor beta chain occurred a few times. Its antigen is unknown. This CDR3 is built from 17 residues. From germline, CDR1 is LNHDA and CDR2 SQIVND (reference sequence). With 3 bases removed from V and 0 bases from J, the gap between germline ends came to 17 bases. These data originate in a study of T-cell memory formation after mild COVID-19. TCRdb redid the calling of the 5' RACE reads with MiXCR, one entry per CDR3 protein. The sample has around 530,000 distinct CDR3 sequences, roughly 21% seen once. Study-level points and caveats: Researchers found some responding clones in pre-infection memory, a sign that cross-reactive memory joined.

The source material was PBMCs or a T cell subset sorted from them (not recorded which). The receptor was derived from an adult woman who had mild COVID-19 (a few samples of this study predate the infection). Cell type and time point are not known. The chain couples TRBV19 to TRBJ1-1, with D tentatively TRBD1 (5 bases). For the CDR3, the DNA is TGTGCCAGTAGTATCGGCCGGGGGATAACCATGAACACTGAAGCTTTCTTT. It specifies CASSIGRGITMNTEAFF.